This TCR beta chain was recovered during a study of shared clonotypes between healthy human individuals. Study results and limitations: Non-shared clonotypes had lower generation probabilities than those shared by all four donors. Researchers sampled only blood; tissue repertoires likely differ.

The CDR3 contains 15 residues. V was shortened by 6 bases and J by 0 bases, with 13 bases between the two germline ends. The V gene's germline CDR1 is MNHEY and CDR2 SMNVEV (reference sequence). Source study methods: There were no quality scores in the junction-only immunoSEQ sequences, so filtering differed. Some clones are missing from TCRdb's copy, which holds only in-frame ones; the method was immunoSEQ multiplex PCR. That table supplies the V and J calls and clone size; D and trimming were determined from the DNA. This repertoire shows around 2.1 million clones, just over 90% found once; its top ten account for about 1.8%. As concerns this clone: Its cognate antigen is unknown.

The naive CD8 subset, CD45RO-negative cells positively selected for CCR7, excluded terminally differentiated effector memory CD45RA+ cells. The source material was naive CD8+ T cells from PBMCs. This sequence was found in a man between 18 and 35 years old in good health. Some clones in this sample may be carry-over from other donors' samples. The rearrangement links TRBV27 to TRBJ2-3, with D possibly being TRBD2 (6 bases). DNA for the CDR3: TGTGCCAGCAGCCGGCCGGGGACTAGCACAGATACGCAGTATTTT. Protein sequence: CASSRPGTSTDTQYF.